What follows are 26 T cell receptor beta chains derived from one specimen sequenced in a study of blood T cell repertoires in COVID-19 (dated by TCRdb to 2018 to 2021). Libraries came from the immunoSEQ multiplex PCR assay. TCRdb limited this immuneACCESS table to in-frame rearrangements with V and J called. A share of clones is missing; checked studies link under half to unresolved V genes, and the rest is unexplained. Present in this sample are roughly 100,000 clones, approximately 89% of which were seen just once. Together, the top ten hold 17% of the sample. Sequenced sample: peripheral blood. Receptor source: a woman older than 75 in a cohort sampled during active COVID-19.

The chain is built from TRBV7-2 and TRBJ2-1; the D gene is possibly TRBD1 (9 bases). Germline V lookup: CDR1 SGHTA, CDR2 FQGNSA. The V end lost 11 bases, the J end lost 7 bases, and 30 bases lay between the germline ends. The CDR3 totals 17 residues. The CDR3 DNA reads TGTGCCGAAGGAGGACAGGGGCGCCCGGGGGGGCGGAATGAGCAGTTCTTC. It specifies CAEGGQGRPGGRNEQFF.

V usage is TRBV6-5 and J usage is TRBJ2-7, with 9 bases aligning to TRBD1. Germline CDR1 and CDR2: MNHEY and SVGAGI. The junction had 6 bases not matched to a gene; V was cut back by 2 bases and J by 4 bases. The CDR3 is made up of 15 amino acids. CDR3 sequence reads: CASSYRDREMYEQYF. In nucleotides, the CDR3 is TGTGCCAGCAGTTACCGGGACAGGGAAATGTACGAGCAGTACTTC.

The chain links TRBV6-5 to TRBJ2-3, with a weak D call TRBD2 (5 bases). Trimming shortened V by 0 bases and J by 6 bases, and 13 bases separated the two germline ends. This CDR3 has 15 amino acids. Germline CDR1 MNHEY, CDR2 SVGAGI. CDR3 amino acids: CASSYSGVRRDTQYF. The DNA for the CDR3 is TGTGCCAGCAGTTACTCCGGGGTCCGGAGGGATACGCAGTATTTT.

The chain combines TRBV6-5 with TRBJ2-3, with D uncertain. The germline V and J ends were trimmed by 6 bases and 8 bases, with 9 bases remaining between them. From germline, CDR1 is MNHEY and CDR2 SVGAGI. The CDR3 totals 11 residues. The CDR3 nucleotides are TGTGCCAGCAGCACCTCCAGTACGCAGTATTTT. This translates into CASSTSSTQYF.

The chain joins TRBV30 to TRBJ1-2; D ambiguous. V dropped 0 bases and J dropped 8 bases, with 10 bases sitting between them. Germline lookup yields CDR1 GTSNPN and CDR2 SVGIG (reference sequence). CDR3 length: 12 residues. This CDR3 reads CAWSVLTEGYTF. In DNA, the CDR3 is TGTGCCTGGAGTGTACTCACAGAAGGCTACACCTTC. Full variable domain (remainder filled in from reference TRBV30 and TRBJ1-2): SQTIHQWPATLVQPVGSPLSLECTVEGTSNPNLYWYRQAAGRGLQLLFYSVGIGQISSEVPQNLSASRPQDRQFILSSKKLLLSDSGFYLCAWSVLTEGYTFGSGTRLTVV.

This clone was recorded once. The chain couples TRBV28 to TRBJ1-5, with 9 bases matching TRBD1. CDR1 and CDR2 from the germline V gene are MDHEN and SYDVKM. The CDR3 runs to 16 residues. With 5 bases clipped from V and 4 bases from J, the junction kept 9 bases outside the gene matches. This CDR3 is CASSPLGQGTNQPQHF. For the CDR3, the DNA is TGTGCCAGCAGTCCCCTAGGACAGGGGACAAATCAGCCCCAGCATTTT.

V usage is TRBV27 and J usage is TRBJ1-4; D is ambiguous. V lost 0 bases, J lost 8 bases, and 16 bases lay in between. Germline CDR1 and CDR2: MNHEY and SMNVEV (reference sequence). The CDR3 consists of 16 residues. CDR3 sequence (DNA): TGTGCCAGCAGTTTATCGATGCGACCCGAGGGAGAAAAACTGTTTTTT. It yields the protein CASSLSMRPEGEKLFF.

The chain joins TRBV27 to TRBJ1-2; 8 nucleotides line up with TRBD1. The CDR3 spans 15 residues. The V segment lost 6 bases and the J segment 8 bases; nucleotides outside the gene matches: 14. Germline V gene data show CDR1 as MNHEY and CDR2 as SMNVEV (reference sequence). DNA of the CDR3: TGTGCCAGCAGCCACGGACAGGGAATGATTGTCGGCTACACCTTC. Its translation: CASSHGQGMIVGYTF.

CDR3 nucleotides: TGTGCCAGCAGCCAAGCTAGCGGGAGAACCCCCTACAATGAGCAGTTCTTC. This sequence encodes CASSQASGRTPYNEQFF. V and J are TRBV3-1 (or the pseudogene TRBV3-2) and TRBJ2-1; TRBD2 agrees at 10 bases. The CDR3 totals 17 residues. V trimming: 1 base; J trimming: 2 bases; junction bases outside the gene matches: 5. The germline V gene encodes CDR1 LGHDT and CDR2 YNNKEL (reference sequence).

The chain joins TRBV11-2 to TRBJ2-6, with TRBD2 matching over 12 bases. The germline gives CDR1 SGHAT, CDR2 FQNNGV. V trimming: 7 bases; J trimming: 4 bases; junction bases outside the gene matches: 11. CDR3 size: 18 residues. CDR3 coding DNA: TGTGCCAGCACCCCCTCCACTAGCGGGGGGTTAGGGGCCAACGTCCTGACTTTC. Translated, it gives CASTPSTSGGLGANVLTF.

This sequence joins TRBV7-3 and TRBJ1-1, with TRBD1 as a possible D gene (5 bases). CDR1 and CDR2 (germline): SGHTA, FQGTGA. The CDR3 consists of 13 residues. V was clipped by 5 bases and J by 2 bases, with 9 bases between them. The CDR3 is CASSPGHNTEAFF. The CDR3 DNA follows: TGTGCCAGCAGCCCAGGACACAACACTGAAGCTTTCTTT.

The chain couples TRBV5-1 to TRBJ2-3; D remains unclear. CDR1 is SGHRS, CDR2 YFSETQ, per germline. The V gene lost 0 bases and the J gene lost 4 bases, with 9 bases spanning the gap. This CDR3 has 14 residues. The CDR3 region is CASSLAPGSDTQYF. CDR3 sequence (DNA): TGCGCCAGCAGCTTGGCCCCAGGTTCAGATACGCAGTATTTT.

The chain has TRBV7-2 and TRBJ1-4; D ambiguous. The germline V gene has CDR1 SGHTA and CDR2 FQGNSA. V was pared by 1 base and J by 11 bases, with 14 bases between. The length of the CDR3 is 14 residues. CDR3 region: CASSLVGGPSKLFF. The CDR3 region has the DNA TGTGCCAGCAGCTTAGTAGGAGGGCCCAGCAAACTGTTTTTT.

V and J are TRBV6-2 or TRBV6-3 and TRBJ2-6; 9 nucleotides align to TRBD2. The CDR3 is 18 residues long. The V segment lost 4 bases and the J segment 4 bases; nucleotides outside the gene matches: 11. The V gene's germline CDR1 is MNHEY and CDR2 SVGEGT. CDR3 protein: CASSSSPGTSTGANVLTF. CDR3 coding DNA: TGTGCCAGCAGTTCCAGTCCCGGGACTAGCACCGGGGCCAACGTCCTGACTTTC.

V and J are TRBV10-3 and TRBJ1-2; 9 bases fit TRBD1. Germline CDR1 reads ENHRY; CDR2 reads SYGVKD. Unmatched junction bases numbered 10, after V lost 6 bases and J lost 8 bases. The CDR3 covers 14 residues. The CDR3 bases are TGTGCCATCAGGGAACAGGGGGCCGGGAGCGGCTACACCTTC. Its translation: CAIREQGAGSGYTF.

In this sample, this clone turned up once. The chain couples TRBV29-1 to TRBJ2-5; D remains ambiguous. Germline loops: CDR1 SQVTM, CDR2 ANQGSEA. V lost 6 bases, J lost 2 bases, and 13 bases lay in between. The CDR3 spans 13 residues. The CDR3 sequence: CSVEYRLQETQYF. CDR3 nucleotides: TGCAGCGTCGAATACAGATTGCAAGAGACCCAGTACTTC.

The chain joins TRBV28 to TRBJ2-1, with 9 bases aligning to TRBD2. Germline CDR1 MDHEN, CDR2 SYDVKM. Trimming cost V 5 bases and J 8 bases; bases outside gene matches: 10. The CDR3 loop spans 15 amino acids. The CDR3 loop is CASSPSGRSVYEQFF. As DNA, the CDR3 is TGTGCCAGCAGTCCCAGCGGGAGGTCGGTCTATGAGCAGTTCTTC.

This chain links TRBV19 with TRBJ2-1; D is ambiguous. The V end was cut by 10 bases, the J end by 4 bases, with 11 bases between. This CDR3 is built from 12 residues. CDR1 is LNHDA and CDR2 is SQIVND in the germline V gene (reference sequence). CDR3 amino acids: CANLSRYNEQFF. The CDR3 DNA sequence: TGTGCCAATCTCTCGCGGTACAATGAGCAGTTCTTC. The whole variable domain, filled in from reference TRBV19 and TRBJ2-1, reads DGGITQSPKYLFRKEGQNVTLSCEQNLNHDAMYWYRQDPGQGLRLIYYSQIVNDFQKGDIAEGYSVSREKKESFPLTVTSAQKNPTAFYLCANLSRYNEQFFGPGTRLTVL.

This rearrangement joins TRBV5-6 to TRBJ1-6; TRBD1 agrees at 10 bases. CDR1 SGHDT and CDR2 YYEEEE come from the germline V gene. The CDR3 runs to 16 residues. Losses at the gene ends were 0 bases for V and 6 bases for J; bases not matched to a gene: 3. The CDR3 loop is CASSLAGTGVNSPLHF. CDR3 bases: TGTGCCAGCAGCTTGGCCGGGACAGGGGTTAATTCACCCCTCCACTTT.

The chain combines TRBV11-2 with TRBJ2-3, with a tentative D call TRBD2 (6 bases). The CDR3 loop spans 17 amino acids. Germline V gene data show CDR1 as SGHAT and CDR2 as FQNNGV. The V end was cut by 1 base, the J end by 3 bases, with 17 bases between. The CDR3 bases are TGTGCCAGCAGCTTAGGGTGGGGGGAGCCCTCGACAGATACGCAGTATTTT. Its protein is CASSLGWGEPSTDTQYF.

The CDR3 loop is CASTPQQGLAGEQYF. The DNA of the CDR3 is TGTGCCAGCACGCCCCAACAGGGACTAGCTGGCGAGCAGTACTTC. The chain combines TRBV6-5 with TRBJ2-7; 9 bases map to TRBD2. The CDR3 has 15 amino acids. The germline gives CDR1 MNHEY, CDR2 SVGAGI. Trimming removed 7 bases from V and 6 bases from J; junction bases left unmatched: 13.

This chain links TRBV5-1 with TRBJ2-1, with D perhaps TRBD1 (5 bases). Germline lookup yields CDR1 SGHRS and CDR2 YFSETQ. Trimming shortened V by 0 bases and J by 8 bases, and 18 bases separated the two germline ends. This CDR3 is 16 amino acids long. The CDR3 spells CASSLEGQGLRDEQFF. CDR3 coding DNA: TGCGCCAGCAGCTTGGAGGGCCAGGGCCTTAGGGATGAGCAGTTCTTC.

The chain uses TRBV18 and TRBJ2-1, with 9 bases identical to TRBD1. The CDR3 sequence is 15 residues long. The ends lost 4 bases at V and 2 bases at J; junction bases unmatched: 3. The germline V gene encodes CDR1 KGHSH and CDR2 LQKENI. The CDR3 here is CASSRDRAAYNEQFF. The CDR3 region has the DNA TGTGCCAGCTCACGGGACAGGGCAGCCTACAATGAGCAGTTCTTC.

On this clone: This CDR3 is also generated by other DNA sequences in the sample. J is TRBJ2-5 and V is TRBV11-2; 8 nucleotides align to TRBD1. This CDR3 has 14 residues. Germline V gene lookup returns CDR1 SGHAT and CDR2 FQNNGV. The V segment lost 5 bases and the J segment 0 bases; nucleotides outside the gene matches: 2. The CDR3 nucleotides read TGTGCCAGCAGCAGGGACAGGTACCAAGAGACCCAGTACTTC. Its protein product is CASSRDRYQETQYF.

This rearrangement joins TRBV6-2 or TRBV6-3 to TRBJ2-1, with 12 bases identical to TRBD2. This CDR3 is built from 16 residues. CDR1 and CDR2 (germline): MNHEY, SVGEGT. Losses at the gene ends were 5 bases for V and 7 bases for J; bases not matched to a gene: 9. CDR3 residues: CASSHPGGLAGNEQFF. Here the CDR3 DNA reads TGTGCCAGCAGTCACCCCGGAGGACTAGCGGGAAATGAGCAGTTCTTC.

The chain couples TRBV28 to TRBJ1-5, with D unresolved. The CDR3 is 15 residues long. V was clipped by 5 bases and J by 0 bases, with 11 bases between them. CDR1 and CDR2 (germline): MDHEN, SYDVKM. CDR3 loop: CASSPDLLSNQPQHF. DNA of the CDR3: TGTGCCAGCAGTCCAGATCTCCTTAGCAATCAGCCCCAGCATTTT.